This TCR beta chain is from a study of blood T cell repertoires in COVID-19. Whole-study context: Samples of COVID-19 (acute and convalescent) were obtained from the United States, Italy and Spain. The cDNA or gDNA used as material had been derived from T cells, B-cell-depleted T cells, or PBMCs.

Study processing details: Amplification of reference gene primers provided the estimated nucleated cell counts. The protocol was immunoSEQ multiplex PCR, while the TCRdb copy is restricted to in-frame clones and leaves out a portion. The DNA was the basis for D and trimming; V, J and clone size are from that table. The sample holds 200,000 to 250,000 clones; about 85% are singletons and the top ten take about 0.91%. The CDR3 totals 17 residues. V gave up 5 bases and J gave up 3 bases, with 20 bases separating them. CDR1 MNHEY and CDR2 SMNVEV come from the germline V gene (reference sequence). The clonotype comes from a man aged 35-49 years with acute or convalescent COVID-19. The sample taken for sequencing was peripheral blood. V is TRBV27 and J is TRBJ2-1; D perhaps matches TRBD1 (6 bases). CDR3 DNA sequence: TGTGCCAGCAGTGCAGAGGGCAGGGGTTTTCTCTACAATGAGCAGTTCTTC. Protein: CASSAEGRGFLYNEQFF.